Here is one T cell receptor (beta chain) with its context. The sample comes from a study of T cell responses to AZD1222 COVID-19 vaccine. CDR3 size: 17 residues. Data came from immunoSEQ multiplex PCR; TCRdb stores just in-frame clones and leaves some out. The sample yields tens of thousands of clones, roughly 90% seen once. This chain uses TRBV21-1 with TRBJ2-4; the listed D gene, TRBD1, was not tested against the DNA. TRBV21-1 is a listed pseudogene. This sequence was found in an adult in good health. The starting material was peripheral blood, obtained on day 0 of AZD1222 vaccination. The chain's CDR3 is CASSKGCTGGTKNIQYF. The CDR3 region has the DNA TGTGCCAGCAGCAAAGGATGTACAGGGGGCACCAAAAACATTCAGTACTTC.